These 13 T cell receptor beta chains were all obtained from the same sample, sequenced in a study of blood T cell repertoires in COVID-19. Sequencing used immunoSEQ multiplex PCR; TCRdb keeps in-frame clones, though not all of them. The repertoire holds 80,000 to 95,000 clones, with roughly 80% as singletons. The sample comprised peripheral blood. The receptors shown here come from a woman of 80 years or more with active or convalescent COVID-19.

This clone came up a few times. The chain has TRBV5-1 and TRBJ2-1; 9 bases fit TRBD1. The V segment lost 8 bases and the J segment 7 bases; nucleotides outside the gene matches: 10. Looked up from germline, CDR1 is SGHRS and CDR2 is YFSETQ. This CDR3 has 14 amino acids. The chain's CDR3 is CASSTGTGLNEQFF. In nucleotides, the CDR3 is TGCGCCAGTTCGACGGGGACAGGGTTGAATGAGCAGTTCTTC.

CDR3 in amino acids: CASSPRLAAYEQYF. The DNA of the CDR3 is TGTGCCAGCAGTCCAAGACTAGCGGCCTACGAGCAGTACTTC. The chain links TRBV6-2 or TRBV6-3 to TRBJ2-7, with 9 positions matching TRBD2. The CDR3 is 14 amino acids. V lost 5 bases and J lost 2; bases outside the gene matches: 4. The V gene's germline CDR1 is MNHEY and CDR2 SVGEGT.

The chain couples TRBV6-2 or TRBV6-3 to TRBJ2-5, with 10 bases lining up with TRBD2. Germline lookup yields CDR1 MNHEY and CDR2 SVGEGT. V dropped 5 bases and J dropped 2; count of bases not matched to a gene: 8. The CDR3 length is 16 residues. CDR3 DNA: TGTGCCAGCAGTGCCCGCACTAGCGGGAATCAAGAGACCCAGTACTTC. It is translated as CASSARTSGNQETQYF.

The CDR3 coding sequence is TGTGCCAGCAGCGTAGAAGGGACAGGGGGCACAGATACGCAGTATTTT. Translated, it gives CASSVEGTGGTDTQYF. The chain has TRBV9 and TRBJ2-3, with 10 bases lining up with TRBD1. The CDR3 length is 16 residues. The ends lost 0 bases at V and 1 base at J; junction bases unmatched: 2. Per the germline V gene, CDR1 is SGDLS and CDR2 is YYNGEE. The variable domain in full, with the rest retrieved from reference TRBV9 and TRBJ2-3, is DSGVTQTPKHLITATGQRVTLRCSPRSGDLSVYWYQQSLDQGLQFLIQYYNGEERAKGNILERFSAQQFPDLHSELNLSSLELGDSALYFCASSVEGTGGTDTQYFGPGTRLTVL.

CDR3 coding DNA: TGTGCCAGTAGCCTATTAGCGGGGGGGAACGAGCAGTACTTC. Its translation: CASSLLAGGNEQYF. The rearrangement joins TRBV19 to TRBJ2-7; TRBD2 matches at 11 bases. Germline V gives CDR1 LNHDA, CDR2 SQIVND (reference sequence). Trimming cost V 6 bases and J 5 bases; bases outside gene matches: 6. The CDR3 has 14 amino acids.

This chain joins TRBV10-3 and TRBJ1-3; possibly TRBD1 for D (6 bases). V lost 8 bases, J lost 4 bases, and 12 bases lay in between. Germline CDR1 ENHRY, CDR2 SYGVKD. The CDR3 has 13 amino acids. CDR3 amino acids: CAIGGAQGNTIYF. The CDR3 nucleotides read TGTGCCATCGGGGGGGCTCAGGGAAACACCATATATTTT.

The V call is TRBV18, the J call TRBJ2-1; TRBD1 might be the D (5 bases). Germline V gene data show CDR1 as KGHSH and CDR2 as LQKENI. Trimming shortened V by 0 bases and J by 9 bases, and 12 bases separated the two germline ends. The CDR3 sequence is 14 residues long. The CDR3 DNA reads TGTGCCAGCTCACCACCGGTGGAAAGGGGTGAGCAGTTCTTC. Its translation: CASSPPVERGEQFF.

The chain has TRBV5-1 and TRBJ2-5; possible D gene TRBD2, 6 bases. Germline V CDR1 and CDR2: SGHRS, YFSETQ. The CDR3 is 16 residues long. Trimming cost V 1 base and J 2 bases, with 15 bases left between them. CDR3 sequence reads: CASSLYTGLQQETQYF. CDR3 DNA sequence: TGCGCCAGCAGCTTGTATACGGGACTTCAACAAGAGACCCAGTACTTC. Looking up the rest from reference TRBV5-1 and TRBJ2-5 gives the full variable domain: KAGVTQTPRYLIKTRGQQVTLSCSPISGHRSVSWYQQTPGQGLQFLFEYFSETQRNKGNFPGRFSGRQFSNSRSEMNVSTLELGDSALYLCASSLYTGLQQETQYFGPGTRLLVL.

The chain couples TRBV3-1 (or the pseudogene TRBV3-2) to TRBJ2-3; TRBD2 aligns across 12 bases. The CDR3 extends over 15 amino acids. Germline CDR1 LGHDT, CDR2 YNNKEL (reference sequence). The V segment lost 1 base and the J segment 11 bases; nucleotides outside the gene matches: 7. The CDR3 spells CASSQGASGGDVQYF. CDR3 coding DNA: TGTGCCAGCAGCCAAGGGGCTAGCGGGGGGGATGTGCAGTATTTT.

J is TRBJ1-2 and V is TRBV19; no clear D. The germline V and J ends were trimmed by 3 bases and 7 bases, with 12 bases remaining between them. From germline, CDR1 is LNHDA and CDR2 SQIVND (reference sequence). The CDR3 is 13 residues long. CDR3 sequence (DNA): TGTGCCAGTAGTATCACTGATACGAGTGGCTACACCTTC. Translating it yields CASSITDTSGYTF. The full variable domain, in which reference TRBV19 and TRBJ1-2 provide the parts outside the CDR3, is DGGITQSPKYLFRKEGQNVTLSCEQNLNHDAMYWYRQDPGQGLRLIYYSQIVNDFQKGDIAEGYSVSREKKESFPLTVTSAQKNPTAFYLCASSITDTSGYTFGSGTRLTVV.

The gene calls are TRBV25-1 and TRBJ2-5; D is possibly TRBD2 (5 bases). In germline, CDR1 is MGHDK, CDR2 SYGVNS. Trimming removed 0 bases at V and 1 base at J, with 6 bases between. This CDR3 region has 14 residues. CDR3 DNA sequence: TGTGCCAGCAGTGAATATGGAGGCCAAGAGACCCAGTACTTC. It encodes CASSEYGGQETQYF.

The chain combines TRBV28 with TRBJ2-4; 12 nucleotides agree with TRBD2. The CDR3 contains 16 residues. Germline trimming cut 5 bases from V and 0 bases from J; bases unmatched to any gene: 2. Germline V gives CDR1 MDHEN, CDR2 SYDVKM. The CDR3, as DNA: TGTGCCAGCAGTCTGGGACTAGCGGGAGCCAAAAACATTCAGTACTTC. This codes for CASSLGLAGAKNIQYF. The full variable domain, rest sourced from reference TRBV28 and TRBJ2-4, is DVKVTQSSRYLVKRTGEKVFLECVQDMDHENMFWYRQDPGLGLRLIYFSYDVKMKEKGDIPEGYSVSREKKERFSLILESASTNQTSMYLCASSLGLAGAKNIQYFGAGTRLSVL.

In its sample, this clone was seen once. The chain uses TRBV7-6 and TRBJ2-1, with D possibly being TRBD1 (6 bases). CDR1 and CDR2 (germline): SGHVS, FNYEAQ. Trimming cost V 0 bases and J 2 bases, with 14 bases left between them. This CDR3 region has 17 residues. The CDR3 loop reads CASSLAMRGSAYNEQFF. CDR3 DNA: TGTGCCAGCAGCTTAGCCATGAGGGGGTCCGCCTACAATGAGCAGTTCTTC.